This TCR beta chain is drawn from a study of CD8+CD57+ T cells in acquired aplastic anemia. The wider study: The DNA of sorted CD4+ and CD8+ cells averaged roughly 3.2 ug. Findings of the study overall: Overlap between patients and controls comprised just under 30 CD8+ CDR3 sequences.

This clonotype was observed a handful of times. Its antigen remains unidentified. Genomic DNA, the template, was used for profiling of the TCR beta VDJ and CDR3. Using its own MiXCR run on the reads, TCRdb lists one record per CDR3 protein. The sample gives more than 150,000 distinct CDR3 sequences, 64% of which show up once; about 43% is in the top ten. The CDR3 covers 16 residues. V dropped 5 bases and J dropped 0 bases, with 13 bases sitting between them. The sequenced sample consisted of sorted CD4+, CD8+, or CD8+CD57+ T cells (not recorded which) from PBMCs. The receptor was isolated from a human donor with severe aplastic anemia or a healthy control (not recorded which). V and J are TRBV12-3 or TRBV12-4 and TRBJ1-4; D is unresolved. The CDR3 region is CASSPRKDATNEKLFF. The CDR3 nucleotides are TGTGCCAGCAGTCCGAGGAAAGATGCAACTAATGAAAAACTGTTTTTT.